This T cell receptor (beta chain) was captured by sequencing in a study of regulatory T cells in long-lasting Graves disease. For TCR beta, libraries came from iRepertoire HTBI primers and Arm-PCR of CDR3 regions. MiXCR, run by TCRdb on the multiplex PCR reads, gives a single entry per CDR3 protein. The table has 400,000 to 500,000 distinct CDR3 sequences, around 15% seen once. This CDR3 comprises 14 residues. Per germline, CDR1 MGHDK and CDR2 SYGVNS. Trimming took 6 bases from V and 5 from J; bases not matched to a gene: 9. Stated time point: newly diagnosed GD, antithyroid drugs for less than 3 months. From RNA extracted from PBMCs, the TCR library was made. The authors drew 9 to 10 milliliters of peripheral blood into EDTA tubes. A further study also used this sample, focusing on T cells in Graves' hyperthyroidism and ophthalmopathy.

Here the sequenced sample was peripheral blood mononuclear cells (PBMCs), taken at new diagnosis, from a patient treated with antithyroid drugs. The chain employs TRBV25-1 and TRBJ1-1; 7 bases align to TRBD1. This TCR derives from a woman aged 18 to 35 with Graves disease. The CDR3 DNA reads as TGTGCCAGCAGGCAACAGGGGAAGGGGACTGAAGCTTTCTTT. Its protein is CASRQQGKGTEAFF.